A single sample is the source of the 26 T cell receptor beta chains below, sequenced in a study of shared clonotypes between healthy human individuals. As defined, naive CD8 cells were CD45RO-negative and positively selected for CCR7, with terminally differentiated effector memory CD45RA+ cells excluded. Sequencing was performed with immunoSEQ multiplex PCR; in TCRdb, only in-frame clones are kept and a portion is missing. The sample has roughly 2,000,000 clones; just under 95% are singletons. The specimen was naive CD8+ T cells sorted from blood. The receptor source for this set is a man aged 18 to 29 in good health.

A word on this clone: In the same sample, other DNA sequences code for this CDR3. V usage is TRBV4-1 and J usage is TRBJ2-7; no clear D gene. From germline, CDR1 is MGHRA and CDR2 YSYEKL. The CDR3 covers 14 residues. Trimming removed 0 bases at V and 2 bases at J, with 8 bases between. The CDR3 protein is CASSQEPRTYEQYF. In nucleotides, the CDR3 is TGCGCCAGCAGCCAAGAACCACGGACCTACGAGCAGTACTTC.

The chain links TRBV4-1 to TRBJ2-3; no definite D call. V lost 0 bases to trimming and J lost 4 bases, with 11 bases between them. The V gene's germline CDR1 is MGHRA and CDR2 YSYEKL. CDR3 length equals 15 residues. CDR3 DNA: TGCGCCAGCAGCCAAGAATCGGGTCGTGCAGATACGCAGTATTTT. As protein: CASSQESGRADTQYF.

This clone has just one count. The chain links TRBV4-3 to TRBJ2-7; D might be TRBD2 (6 bases). The CDR3 runs to 13 residues. V was clipped by 2 bases and J by 3 bases, with 8 bases between them. The germline V gene encodes CDR1 LGHNA and CDR2 YSLEER. The CDR3 bases are TGCGCCAGCAGCCAAATGGAGGGCTACGAGCAGTACTTC. This encodes CASSQMEGYEQYF.

As to this clone: The same CDR3 arises from other DNA sequences in this sample as well. This chain joins TRBV30 and TRBJ2-5, with D uncertain. CDR1 and CDR2 (germline): GTSNPN, SVGIG (reference sequence). CDR3 length: 11 amino acids. V lost 3 bases to trimming and J lost 4 bases, with 6 bases between them. CDR3 protein: CAWSDGETQYF. Written as DNA, the CDR3 is TGTGCCTGGAGCGATGGAGAGACCCAGTACTTC.

J is TRBJ2-3 and V is TRBV6-5, with no clear D. V was shortened by 3 bases and J by 2 bases, with 9 bases between the two germline ends. CDR1 is MNHEY, CDR2 SVGAGI, per germline. This CDR3 contains 14 residues. CDR3 bases: TGTGCCAGCAGTTATACCAGTTACACAGATACGCAGTATTTT. It codes for CASSYTSYTDTQYF.

The chain uses TRBV5-6 and TRBJ1-5; the match to TRBD1 covers 9 bases. CDR1 and CDR2 (germline): SGHDT, YYEEEE. The V segment lost 4 bases and the J segment 3 bases; nucleotides outside the gene matches: 5. This CDR3 comprises 15 residues. CDR3 coding DNA: TGTGCCAGCAGCATGACAGGGGGTGACAATCAGCCCCAGCATTTT. As protein: CASSMTGGDNQPQHF. The whole variable domain, remainder taken from reference TRBV5-6 and TRBJ1-5, is DAGVTQSPTHLIKTRGQQVTLRCSPKSGHDTVSWYQQALGQGPQFIFQYYEEEERQRGNFPDRFSGHQFPNYSSELNVNALLLGDSALYLCASSMTGGDNQPQHFGDGTRLSIL.

The chain joins TRBV4-3 to TRBJ2-7; D tentatively fits TRBD1 or TRBD2 (5 bases each). Looked up from germline, CDR1 is LGHNA and CDR2 is YSLEER. The CDR3 consists of 15 residues. V was clipped by 2 bases and J by 2 bases, with 13 bases between them. The CDR3 spells CASSQTSGPAYEQYF. For the CDR3, the DNA is TGCGCCAGCAGCCAAACCTCGGGGCCTGCCTACGAGCAGTACTTC.

The chain is built from TRBV10-1 and TRBJ2-7; 10 bases fit TRBD2. Germline lookup yields CDR1 WNHNN and CDR2 SYGVQD (reference sequence). The CDR3 consists of 15 residues. V shed 5 bases and J 1 base; nucleotides not matched to a gene: 5. Here the CDR3 reads CASSSTSGVSYEQYF. The CDR3 DNA follows: TGCGCCAGCAGTTCTACTAGCGGGGTATCCTACGAGCAGTACTTC.

This chain links TRBV13 with TRBJ1-2; TRBD1 agrees at 8 bases. CDR3 size: 17 residues. Germline CDR1 reads PRHDT; CDR2 reads FYEKMQ (reference sequence). Losses at the gene ends were 5 bases for V and 4 bases for J; bases not matched to a gene: 15. This CDR3 reads CASSPWTGKAELYGYTF. For the CDR3, the DNA is TGTGCCAGCAGCCCCTGGACAGGGAAGGCCGAACTCTATGGCTACACCTTC.

The chain joins TRBV7-9 to TRBJ2-7; tentative D call: TRBD1 (7 bases). Germline CDR1 SEHNR, CDR2 FQNEAQ (reference sequence). V dropped 5 bases and J dropped 3 bases, with 17 bases sitting between them. The CDR3 totals 15 residues. CDR3 in DNA: TGTGCCAGCAGCCTCAGGGGGACTGAAGTCTACGAGCAGTACTTC. This codes for CASSLRGTEVYEQYF.

Comment on this clone: Distinct nucleotide sequences in the sample also encode this CDR3. This chain links TRBV4-1 with TRBJ2-7; the D gene could be TRBD1 or TRBD2 (5 bases each). Trimming shortened V by 0 bases and J by 4 bases, and 10 bases separated the two germline ends. The germline V gene has CDR1 MGHRA and CDR2 YSYEKL. The CDR3 has 14 amino acids. The CDR3 is CASSQDPGPYEQYF. For the CDR3, the DNA is TGCGCCAGCAGCCAAGATCCGGGGCCATACGAGCAGTACTTC.

The V call is TRBV5-4, the J call TRBJ2-5, with 7 bases fitting TRBD1. CDR1 and CDR2 from the germline V gene are SGHNT and YYREEE (reference sequence). This CDR3 is 16 amino acids long. V trimming: 1 base; J trimming: 5 bases; junction bases outside the gene matches: 11. CDR3 coding DNA: TGTGCCAGCAGCTTGAGGTGGCAGGGGGAATGGGAGACCCAGTACTTC. The encoded protein is CASSLRWQGEWETQYF.

Regarding this clone: The sample carries other DNA sequences with the same CDR3. V gene TRBV7-8 combines with J gene TRBJ2-7, with 8 nucleotides matching TRBD1. This CDR3 spans 13 amino acids. Germline assignment: CDR1 SGHVS and CDR2 FQNEAQ. V lost 6 bases, J lost 1 base, and 2 bases stayed unmatched. The CDR3 region has the DNA TGTGCCAGCAGAGACAGGGGATCCTACGAGCAGTACTTC. Translating it yields CASRDRGSYEQYF.

The rearrangement links TRBV29-1 to TRBJ2-2, with TRBD1 matching over 7 bases. Germline-derived CDR1 and CDR2 are SQVTM and ANQGSEA. The CDR3 is made up of 13 amino acids. Germline trimming cut 7 bases from V and 1 base from J; bases unmatched to any gene: 3. CDR3 amino acids: CSARGQNTGELFF. For the CDR3, the DNA is TGCAGCGCAAGGGGGCAGAACACCGGGGAGCTGTTTTTT.

The V gene is TRBV4-1, the J gene TRBJ2-7, with unresolved D. Per the germline V gene, CDR1 is MGHRA and CDR2 is YSYEKL. This CDR3 is built from 13 residues. Trimming removed 4 bases from V and 3 bases from J, with 10 bases in between. DNA for the CDR3: TGCGCCAGCAGCCGCCTCGTCAGCTACGAGCAGTACTTC. Encoded protein: CASSRLVSYEQYF.

The chain recombines TRBV5-1 with TRBJ1-2; D unresolved. CDR1 and CDR2 from the germline V gene are SGHRS and YFSETQ. The CDR3 loop spans 13 amino acids. V lost 2 bases and J 4 bases, leaving 9 bases between the germline ends. The CDR3 loop reads CASSFGGGYGYTF. Written as DNA, the CDR3 is TGCGCCAGCAGCTTTGGCGGCGGCTATGGCTACACCTTC. Combining the CDR3 with reference TRBV5-1 and TRBJ1-2 gives the whole variable domain KAGVTQTPRYLIKTRGQQVTLSCSPISGHRSVSWYQQTPGQGLQFLFEYFSETQRNKGNFPGRFSGRQFSNSRSEMNVSTLELGDSALYLCASSFGGGYGYTFGSGTRLTVV.

Comment on this clone: The same CDR3 also results from other DNA sequences found in this sample. The chain is built from TRBV7-9 and TRBJ2-1; 9 positions agree with TRBD2. The CDR3 is 15 amino acids. Germline CDR1 SEHNR, CDR2 FQNEAQ (reference sequence). Trimming cost V 4 bases and J 6 bases; bases outside gene matches: 7. CDR3 coding DNA: TGTGCCAGCAGCTCATTAGCGGGAGTATCCAATGAGCAGTTCTTC. Residues: CASSSLAGVSNEQFF.

This chain uses TRBV7-9 with TRBJ1-2; the match to TRBD1 covers 8 bases. The CDR3 sequence is 16 residues long. Trimming removed 5 bases from V and 2 bases from J; junction bases left unmatched: 10. Per the germline V gene, CDR1 is SEHNR and CDR2 is FQNEAQ (reference sequence). The CDR3 protein is CASSPQPGQENYGYTF. For the CDR3, the DNA is TGTGCCAGCAGCCCCCAACCGGGACAGGAAAACTATGGCTACACCTTC.

The chain employs TRBV4-3 and TRBJ1-2, with 8 positions matching TRBD1. CDR3 size: 15 residues. Unmatched junction bases numbered 5, after V lost 0 bases and J lost 5 bases. Germline V gene data show CDR1 as LGHNA and CDR2 as YSLEER. CDR3 DNA: TGCGCCAGCAGCCAAGACGCAGGGGGCGGGTATGGCTACACCTTC. Its translation: CASSQDAGGGYGYTF.

The rearrangement uses TRBV19 and TRBJ2-1; a possible D gene is TRBD2 (6 bases). Germline V gene lookup returns CDR1 LNHDA and CDR2 SQIVND (reference sequence). V lost 5 bases, J lost 8 bases, and 7 bases lay in between. The CDR3 runs 11 residues. CDR3 amino acids: CASSVADEQFF. The CDR3 DNA follows: TGTGCCAGTAGTGTAGCGGATGAGCAGTTCTTC.

This chain joins TRBV7-2 and TRBJ2-7, with TRBD2 as a possible D gene (6 bases). In germline, CDR1 is SGHTA, CDR2 FQGNSA. CDR3 size: 15 residues. The V and J ends lost 1 base and 5 bases respectively, with 15 bases between them. The CDR3 loop is CASSLVNGRDDEQYF. DNA for the CDR3: TGTGCCAGCAGCTTAGTCAACGGGAGAGACGACGAGCAGTACTTC. The variable domain in full, with the rest retrieved from reference TRBV7-2 and TRBJ2-7, is GAGVSQSPSNKVTEKGKDVELRCDPISGHTALYWYRQSLGQGLEFLIYFQGNSAPDKSGLPSDRFSAERTGGSVSTLTIQRTQQEDSAVYLCASSLVNGRDDEQYFGPGTRLTVT.

Of note for this clone: Other nucleotide sequences in the sample specify the same CDR3. The chain combines TRBV4-1 with TRBJ2-7, with 11 bases aligning to TRBD1. Germline CDR1 MGHRA, CDR2 YSYEKL. Trimming at V came to 4 bases and at J to 2 bases, leaving 1 base not matched to a gene. The CDR3 is 14 residues long. CDR3 amino acids: CASSPGQGAYEQYF. CDR3 bases: TGCGCCAGCAGCCCGGGACAGGGGGCCTACGAGCAGTACTTC.

This clone has only one observation. The chain has TRBV7-6 and TRBJ2-5; 13 nucleotides match TRBD2. The CDR3 length is 16 residues. Germline CDR1 and CDR2: SGHVS and FNYEAQ. Germline trimming cut 5 bases from V and 5 bases from J; bases unmatched to any gene: 8. The CDR3 spells CASSRGLAGSQETQYF. CDR3 nucleotide sequence: TGTGCCAGCAGCCGGGGACTAGCGGGATCGCAGGAGACCCAGTACTTC.

The J gene is TRBJ2-3, the V gene TRBV10-3, with unresolved D. The CDR3 covers 16 residues. Germline V gives CDR1 ENHRY, CDR2 SYGVKD. The V end was cut by 8 bases, the J end by 2 bases, with 20 bases between. For the CDR3, the DNA is TGTGCCATCGAATCGTCCGTCGGCCTAAACACAGATACGCAGTATTTT. This sequence encodes CAIESSVGLNTDTQYF.

With regard to this clone: This same CDR3 is encoded by further DNA sequences in the sample. The CDR3: CASSLAQETQYF. The CDR3 DNA follows: TGTGCCAGCAGCTTAGCGCAAGAGACCCAGTACTTC. V is TRBV7-9 and J is TRBJ2-5; no firm D call. The V end was cut by 0 bases, the J end by 2 bases, with 1 base between. The CDR3 is 12 amino acids. Looked up from germline, CDR1 is SEHNR and CDR2 is FQNEAQ (reference sequence).

The rearrangement joins TRBV10-2 to TRBJ2-5, with 9 bases aligning to TRBD2. This CDR3 is built from 15 residues. CDR1 WSHSY and CDR2 SAAADI come from the germline V gene. After removal of 2 bases from V and 2 bases from J, the junction contained 3 bases not matched to a gene. The CDR3 DNA is TGCGCCAGCAGTGAGCCCGGACTAGCGCAAGAGACCCAGTACTTC. Translation gives CASSEPGLAQETQYF.